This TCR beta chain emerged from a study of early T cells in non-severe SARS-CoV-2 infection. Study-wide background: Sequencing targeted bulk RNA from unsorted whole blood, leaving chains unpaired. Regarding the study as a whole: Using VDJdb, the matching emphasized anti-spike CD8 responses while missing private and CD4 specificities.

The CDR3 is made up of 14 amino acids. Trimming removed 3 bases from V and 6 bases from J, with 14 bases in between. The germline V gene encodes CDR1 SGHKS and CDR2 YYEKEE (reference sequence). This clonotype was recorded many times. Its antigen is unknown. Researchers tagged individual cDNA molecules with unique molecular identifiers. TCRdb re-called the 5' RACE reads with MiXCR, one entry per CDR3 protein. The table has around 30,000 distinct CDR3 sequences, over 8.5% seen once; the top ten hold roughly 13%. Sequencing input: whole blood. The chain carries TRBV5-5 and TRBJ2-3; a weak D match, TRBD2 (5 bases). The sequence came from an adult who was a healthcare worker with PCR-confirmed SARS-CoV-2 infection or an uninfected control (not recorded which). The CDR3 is CASSWRSLGDTQYF. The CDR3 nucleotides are TGTGCCAGCAGCTGGAGGTCCTTGGGTGATACGCAGTATTTT.